This T cell receptor (beta chain) was found in a study of PD-1 blockade in classical Hodgkin lymphoma. Study-wide results and caveats: Before treatment, TCR diversity in newly diagnosed patients was reportedly lower than in healthy donors. Repertoire differences lack defined causes, possibly disease activity or prior therapy.

The CDR3 runs 11 residues. Trimming stripped 4 bases from V and 6 bases from J, with 4 bases between. The germline V gene encodes CDR1 MNHNY and CDR2 SVGAGI (reference sequence). The assay was immunoSEQ multiplex PCR, and TCRdb's table has in-frame clones only and misses some. The sample consists of roughly 7,000 clones, around 81% of them appearing once. As for time point: newly diagnosed, previously untreated cHL patient sample. PBMCs from patients with newly diagnosed, untreated classical Hodgkin lymphoma served as a comparison group for the relapsed/refractory trial patients. In regard to this clone: Its antigen is unidentified.

The receptor was isolated from a human donor with classical Hodgkin lymphoma. The rearrangement joins TRBV6-6 to TRBJ2-1, with D unclear. The sequenced material came from peripheral blood mononuclear cells (PBMCs). The CDR3 sequence: CASSWFNEQFF. The CDR3 DNA reads as TGTGCCAGCAGTTGGTTCAATGAGCAGTTCTTC.